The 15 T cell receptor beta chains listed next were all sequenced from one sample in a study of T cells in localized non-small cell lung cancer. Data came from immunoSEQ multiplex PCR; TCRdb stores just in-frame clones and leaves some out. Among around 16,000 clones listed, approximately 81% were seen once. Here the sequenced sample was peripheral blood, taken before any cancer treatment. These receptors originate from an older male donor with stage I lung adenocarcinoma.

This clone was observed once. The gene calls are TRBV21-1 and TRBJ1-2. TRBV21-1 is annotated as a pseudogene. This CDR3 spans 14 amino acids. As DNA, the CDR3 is TGTGCCAGCAGCACCCCCTCCTCTTTCTATGGCTACACCTTC. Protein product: CASSTPSSFYGYTF.

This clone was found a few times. The CDR3 here is CASSQDVGRAEAFF. CDR3 nucleotide sequence: TGCGCCAGCAGCCAAGATGTAGGCAGGGCTGAAGCTTTCTTT. The rearrangement uses TRBV4-1 and TRBJ1-1; the D gene is possibly TRBD1 (5 bases). Trimming left V 0 bases short and J 6 bases short, with 11 bases between. The CDR3 loop spans 14 amino acids. Germline V gives CDR1 MGHRA, CDR2 YSYEKL.

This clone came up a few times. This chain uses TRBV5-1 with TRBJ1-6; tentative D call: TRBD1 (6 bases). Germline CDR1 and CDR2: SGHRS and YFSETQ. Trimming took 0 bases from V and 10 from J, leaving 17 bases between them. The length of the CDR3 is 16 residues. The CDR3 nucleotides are TGCGCCAGCAGCTTGGATCCGCCAGGGGACGGATCACCCCTCCACTTT. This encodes CASSLDPPGDGSPLHF.

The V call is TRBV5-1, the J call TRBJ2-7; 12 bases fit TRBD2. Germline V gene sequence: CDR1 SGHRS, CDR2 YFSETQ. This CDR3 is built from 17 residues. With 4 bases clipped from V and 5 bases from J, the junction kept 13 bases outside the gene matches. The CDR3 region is CASSMASSGRAGDEQYF. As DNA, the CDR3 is TGCGCCAGCAGCATGGCCTCTAGCGGGAGGGCCGGGGACGAGCAGTACTTC. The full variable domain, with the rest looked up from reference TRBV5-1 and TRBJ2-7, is KAGVTQTPRYLIKTRGQQVTLSCSPISGHRSVSWYQQTPGQGLQFLFEYFSETQRNKGNFPGRFSGRQFSNSRSEMNVSTLELGDSALYLCASSMASSGRAGDEQYFGPGTRLTVT.

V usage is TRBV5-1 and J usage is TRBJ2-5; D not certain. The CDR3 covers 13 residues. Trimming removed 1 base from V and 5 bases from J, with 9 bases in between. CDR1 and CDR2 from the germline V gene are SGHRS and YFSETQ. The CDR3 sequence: CASSLRVEETQYF. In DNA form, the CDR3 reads TGCGCCAGCAGCTTGAGGGTTGAGGAGACCCAGTACTTC. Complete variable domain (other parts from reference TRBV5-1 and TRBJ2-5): KAGVTQTPRYLIKTRGQQVTLSCSPISGHRSVSWYQQTPGQGLQFLFEYFSETQRNKGNFPGRFSGRQFSNSRSEMNVSTLELGDSALYLCASSLRVEETQYFGPGTRLLVL.

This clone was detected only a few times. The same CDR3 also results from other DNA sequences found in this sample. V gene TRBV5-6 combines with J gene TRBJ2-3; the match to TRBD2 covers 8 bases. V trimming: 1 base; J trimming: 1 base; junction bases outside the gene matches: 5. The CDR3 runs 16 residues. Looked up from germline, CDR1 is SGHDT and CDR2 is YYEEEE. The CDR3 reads CASSLRGGQRTDTQYF. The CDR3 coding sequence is TGTGCCAGCAGCTTGCGGGGGGGACAACGCACAGATACGCAGTATTTT.

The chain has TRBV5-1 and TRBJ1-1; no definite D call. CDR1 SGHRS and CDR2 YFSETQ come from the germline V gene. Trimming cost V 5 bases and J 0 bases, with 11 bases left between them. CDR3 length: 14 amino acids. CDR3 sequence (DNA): TGCGCCAGCAGTCGCGACGGATTGAACACTGAAGCTTTCTTT. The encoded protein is CASSRDGLNTEAFF.

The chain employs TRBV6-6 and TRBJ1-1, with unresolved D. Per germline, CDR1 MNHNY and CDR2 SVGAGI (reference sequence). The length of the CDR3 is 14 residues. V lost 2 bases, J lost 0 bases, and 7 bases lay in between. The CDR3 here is CASSYVLMNTEAFF. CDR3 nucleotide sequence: TGTGCCAGCAGTTACGTTCTAATGAACACTGAAGCTTTCTTT.

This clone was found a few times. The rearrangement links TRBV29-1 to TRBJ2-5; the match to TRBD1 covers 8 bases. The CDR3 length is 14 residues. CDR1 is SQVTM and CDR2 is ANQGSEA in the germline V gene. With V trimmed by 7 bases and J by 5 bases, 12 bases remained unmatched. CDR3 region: CSAARGRRTETQYF. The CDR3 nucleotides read TGCAGCGCCGCCAGGGGGCGCAGGACGGAGACCCAGTACTTC.

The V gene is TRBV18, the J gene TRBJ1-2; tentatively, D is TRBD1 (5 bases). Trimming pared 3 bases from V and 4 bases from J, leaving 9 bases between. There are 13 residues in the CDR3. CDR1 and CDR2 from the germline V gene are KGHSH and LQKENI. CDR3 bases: TGTGCCAGCTCACCGCCGGGGACCTATGGCTACACCTTC. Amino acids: CASSPPGTYGYTF.

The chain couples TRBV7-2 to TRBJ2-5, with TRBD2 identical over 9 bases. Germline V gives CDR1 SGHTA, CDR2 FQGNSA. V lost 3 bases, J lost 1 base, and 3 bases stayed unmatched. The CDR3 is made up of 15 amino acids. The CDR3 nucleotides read TGTGCCAGCAGCTTGCCTAGCGGGATCCAAGAGACCCAGTACTTC. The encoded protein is CASSLPSGIQETQYF.

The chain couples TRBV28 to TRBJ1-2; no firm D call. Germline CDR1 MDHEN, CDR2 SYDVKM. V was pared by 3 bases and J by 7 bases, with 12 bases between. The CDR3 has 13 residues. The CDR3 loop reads CASSLEGRRGYTF. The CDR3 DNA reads TGTGCCAGCAGTTTGGAGGGAAGGCGTGGCTACACCTTC.

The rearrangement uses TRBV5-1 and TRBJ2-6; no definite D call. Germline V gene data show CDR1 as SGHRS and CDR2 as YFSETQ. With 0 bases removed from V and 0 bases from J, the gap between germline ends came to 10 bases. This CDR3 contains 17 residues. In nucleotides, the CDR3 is TGCGCCAGCAGCTTGGCTCCAGGTGGCTCTGGGGCCAACGTCCTGACTTTC. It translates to CASSLAPGGSGANVLTF.

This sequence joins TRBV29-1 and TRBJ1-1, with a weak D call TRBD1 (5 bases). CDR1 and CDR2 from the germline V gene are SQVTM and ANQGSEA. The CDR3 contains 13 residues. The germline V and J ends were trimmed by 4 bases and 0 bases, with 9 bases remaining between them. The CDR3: CSVGRDVNTEAFF. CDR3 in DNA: TGCAGCGTTGGCCGGGACGTGAACACTGAAGCTTTCTTT.

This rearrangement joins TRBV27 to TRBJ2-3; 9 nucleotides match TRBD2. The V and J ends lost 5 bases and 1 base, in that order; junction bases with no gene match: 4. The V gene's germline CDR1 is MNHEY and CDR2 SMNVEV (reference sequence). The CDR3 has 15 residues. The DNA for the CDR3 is TGTGCCAGCAGTAGGGCTAGCGGGGGCACAGATACGCAGTATTTT. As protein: CASSRASGGTDTQYF.